These 27 T cell receptor beta chains were all obtained from the same sample, sequenced in a study of T cells in Graves' hyperthyroidism and ophthalmopathy. The TCR beta CDR3 regions underwent amplification using RNA transcripts as the source. An initial round of RT-PCR targeting the TCR CDR3 relied on the HTBI primer set. One entry per CDR3 protein, called by TCRdb with MiXCR from the multiplex PCR reads. Of about 740,000 distinct CDR3 sequences detected, less than 15% appear once; the ten largest clones hold roughly 10%. The specimen sequenced was blood. The source of these receptors is a woman between 18 and 30 years old with Graves' hyperthyroidism.

The genes are TRBV19 and TRBJ2-7; no reliable D call. Trimming shortened V by 3 bases and J by 5 bases, and 14 bases separated the two germline ends. This CDR3 is built from 14 residues. Looked up from germline, CDR1 is LNHDA and CDR2 is SQIVND (reference sequence). CDR3 coding DNA: TGTGCCAGTAGTATGGGCCTCCCTCCGGACGAGCAGTACTTC. This sequence encodes CASSMGLPPDEQYF.

V gene TRBV30 combines with J gene TRBJ2-1; maybe TRBD1 (5 bases). Germline values: CDR1 GTSNPN, CDR2 SVGIG (reference sequence). Trimming removed 0 bases at V and 10 bases at J, with 16 bases between. The CDR3 totals 14 residues. CDR3 sequence: CAWSVQVGIGEQFF. The DNA for the CDR3 is TGTGCCTGGAGTGTACAGGTAGGGATTGGAGAGCAGTTCTTC.

V is TRBV6-1 and J is TRBJ2-3, with 10 bases fitting TRBD2. The germline gives CDR1 MNHNS, CDR2 SASEGT. This CDR3 contains 16 residues. V shed 2 bases and J 6 bases; nucleotides not matched to a gene: 8. The CDR3 region has the DNA TGTGCCAGCAGTGAACAAGGTCTAGCGGGAGTTGATACGCAGTATTTT. It codes for CASSEQGLAGVDTQYF.

This clonotype was observed many times. CDR3 coding DNA: TGCAGTGCTAGAGAACAGGGAGCGGGTAACACTGAAGCTTTCTTT. Amino acid sequence: CSAREQGAGNTEAFF. V and J are TRBV20-1 and TRBJ1-1; D might be TRBD1 (6 bases). Germline V gene sequence: CDR1 DFQATT, CDR2 SNEGSKA (reference sequence). The V end was cut by 0 bases, the J end by 2 bases, with 13 bases between. CDR3 size: 15 residues.

Regarding this clonotype: This could be a read error, since a much larger clone is one nucleotide away. The rearrangement uses TRBV6-2 or TRBV6-3 and TRBJ1-3; D not resolved. Germline values: CDR1 MNHEY, CDR2 SVGEGT. V gave up 4 bases and J gave up 4 bases, with 5 bases separating them. The CDR3 covers 12 residues. The CDR3 bases are TGTGCCAGCAGTTTCGAGGGAAACACCATATATTTT. Its translation: CASSFEGNTIYF.

This clonotype was detected many times. This chain connects TRBV18 to TRBJ2-5; D not resolved. The CDR3 consists of 11 residues. V lost 5 bases to trimming and J lost 7 bases, with 8 bases between them. Germline assignment: CDR1 KGHSH and CDR2 LQKENI. The chain's CDR3 is CASSNWRTQYF. CDR3 nucleotides: TGTGCCAGCTCAAACTGGAGGACCCAGTACTTC. Based on the CDR3 plus reference TRBV18 and TRBJ2-5, the full variable domain is NAGVMQNPRHLVRRRGQEARLRCSPMKGHSHVYWYRQLPEEGLKFMVYLQKENIIDESGMPKERFSAEFPKEGPSILRIQQVVRGDSAAYFCASSNWRTQYFGPGTRLLVL.

This clonotype occurred a few times. V gene TRBV9 combines with J gene TRBJ1-1, with D uncertain. This CDR3 is 13 amino acids long. Germline-derived CDR1 and CDR2 are SGDLS and YYNGEE. V dropped 0 bases and J dropped 7 bases, with 10 bases sitting between them. This CDR3 reads CASSVEDLDEAFF. CDR3 nucleotides: TGTGCCAGCAGCGTAGAGGACTTAGATGAAGCTTTCTTT.

There are many counts of this clonotype. This rearrangement joins TRBV10-3 to TRBJ2-7, with TRBD2 matching over 14 bases. The CDR3 extends over 15 amino acids. With 3 bases clipped from V and 5 bases from J, the junction kept 3 bases outside the gene matches. Germline CDR1 is ENHRY and CDR2 is SYGVKD. The CDR3 loop is CAISEPGLAGDEQYF. The CDR3 DNA reads as TGTGCCATCAGTGAACCGGGACTAGCGGGAGACGAGCAGTACTTC.

This clonotype appeared many times. This chain links TRBV5-1 with TRBJ2-7; possibly TRBD2 for D (6 bases). Trimming took off 7 bases at V and 0 bases at J, with 14 bases between the two ends. Germline CDR1 is SGHRS and CDR2 is YFSETQ. The CDR3 runs 14 residues. CDR3 DNA sequence: TGCGCCAGCCACCCGCGGGGCCACTCCTACGAGCAGTACTTC. Translated: CASHPRGHSYEQYF.

The CDR3: CATSDRTGKETQYF. The CDR3 DNA is TGTGCCACCAGTGATAGGACGGGAAAAGAGACCCAGTACTTC. V usage is TRBV24-1 and J usage is TRBJ2-5, with a possible D match to TRBD2 (5 bases). Per the germline V gene, CDR1 is KGHDR and CDR2 is SFDVKD. Trimming took 3 bases from V and 3 from J, leaving 10 bases between them. CDR3 length equals 14 residues.

This clonotype was observed a few times. The chain carries TRBV4-3 and TRBJ2-7; 11 nucleotides align to TRBD2. The CDR3 has 17 residues. Germline V gene lookup returns CDR1 LGHNA and CDR2 YSLEER. The V gene end was trimmed by 0 bases and the J gene end by 4 bases; junction bases not matched to a gene: 8. The CDR3 DNA reads as TGCGCCAGCAGCCAAGATGCCCTAGCGGGAGGCCAATACGAGCAGTACTTC. This codes for CASSQDALAGGQYEQYF.

This clonotype occurred many times. This chain uses TRBV7-3 with TRBJ2-3, with 15 nucleotides matching TRBD2. V trimming: 8 bases; J trimming: 4 bases; junction bases outside the gene matches: 1. The germline gives CDR1 SGHTA, CDR2 FQGTGA. The CDR3 extends over 14 amino acids. Here the CDR3 reads CASGTSGRPDTQYF. For the CDR3, the DNA is TGTGCCAGCGGGACTAGCGGGAGGCCAGATACGCAGTATTTT.

This clonotype was observed a few times. V is TRBV20-1 and J is TRBJ2-3, with D possibly being TRBD1 or TRBD2 (5 bases each). The germline CDR1 and CDR2 sequences are DFQATT and SNEGSKA (reference sequence). V dropped 6 bases and J dropped 13 bases, with 26 bases sitting between them. This CDR3 has 14 residues. The CDR3 protein is CSADTGTDSGREYF. In DNA, the CDR3 is TGCAGTGCGGACACCGGGACGGATTCTGGACGGGAGTATTTT.

Ten or more counts support this clonotype. The chain uses TRBV30 and TRBJ1-2; TRBD1 agrees at 9 bases. With V trimmed by 2 bases and J by 7 bases, 5 bases remained unmatched. CDR1 is GTSNPN, CDR2 SVGIG, per germline (reference sequence). The CDR3 sequence is 13 residues long. CDR3 amino acids: CAWSSTGGGGYTF. The CDR3 DNA sequence: TGTGCCTGGAGTTCGACAGGGGGGGGTGGCTACACCTTC.

This clonotype was detected only a few times. The chain uses TRBV9 and TRBJ2-1, with D maybe TRBD2 (5 bases). The CDR3 contains 15 residues. The V end was cut by 2 bases, the J end by 2 bases, with 11 bases between. Germline CDR1 is SGDLS and CDR2 is YYNGEE. The CDR3 reads CASSVEGLAYNEQFF. For the CDR3, the DNA is TGTGCCAGCAGCGTTGAGGGCCTAGCCTACAATGAGCAGTTCTTC.

This clonotype was seen at least ten times. The V and J genes are TRBV20-1 and TRBJ2-3; D is undetermined. The CDR3 has 15 amino acids. Trimming cost V 0 bases and J 0 bases, with 10 bases left between them. Germline V CDR1 and CDR2: DFQATT, SNEGSKA (reference sequence). The CDR3 protein is CSARDREFSTDTQYF. CDR3 bases: TGCAGTGCTAGAGATCGTGAGTTTAGCACAGATACGCAGTATTTT.

The chain carries TRBV29-1 and TRBJ2-3; 10 positions agree with TRBD2. V shed 6 bases and J 1 base; nucleotides not matched to a gene: 19. CDR1 and CDR2 from the germline V gene are SQVTM and ANQGSEA. The CDR3 runs 19 residues. As DNA, the CDR3 is TGCAGCGTCCTGGGGGCTAGCGGGAGTTCGAGTTATGGCACAGATACGCAGTATTTT. This translates into CSVLGASGSSSYGTDTQYF.

This clonotype turned up a few times. The chain links TRBV6-2 or TRBV6-3 to TRBJ1-5; a weak D match, TRBD1 (6 bases). The CDR3 is 17 amino acids. Per the germline V gene, CDR1 is MNHEY and CDR2 is SVGEGT. V was trimmed by 10 bases and J by 0 bases, leaving 22 bases between them. CDR3 sequence (DNA): TGTGCCACCCTTCAACGCCGGGGGCGGGATAGCAATCAGCCCCAGCATTTT. It translates to CATLQRRGRDSNQPQHF.

This clonotype was counted many times. The chain uses TRBV11-2 and TRBJ2-7, with TRBD2 matching over 8 bases. Germline-derived CDR1 and CDR2 are SGHAT and FQNNGV. CDR3 length: 15 amino acids. V shed 6 bases and J 1 base; nucleotides not matched to a gene: 8. The CDR3 sequence: CASRKPGGRSYEQYF. CDR3 nucleotides: TGTGCCAGCAGGAAACCGGGAGGGCGGTCCTACGAGCAGTACTTC. Full variable domain (remainder filled in from reference TRBV11-2 and TRBJ2-7): EAGVAQSPRYKIIEKRQSVAFWCNPISGHATLYWYQQILGQGPKLLIQFQNNGVVDDSQLPKDRFSAERLKGVDSTLKIQPAKLEDSAVYLCASRKPGGRSYEQYFGPGTRLTVT.

This clonotype was counted many times. V usage is TRBV24-1 and J usage is TRBJ2-2; D gene uncertain. The CDR3 has 13 residues. V lost 9 bases and J lost 8, with 15 bases in between. The germline V gene encodes CDR1 KGHDR and CDR2 SFDVKD. The CDR3 DNA reads TGTGCCACCGGAACCGGTTACGGGGGGGAGCTGTTTTTT. Translating gives CATGTGYGGELFF.

This clonotype occurred many times. The V and J genes are TRBV30 and TRBJ1-1, with D unclear. The CDR3 is 10 residues long. The germline gives CDR1 GTSNPN, CDR2 SVGIG (reference sequence). V was shortened by 5 bases and J by 7 bases, with 8 bases between the two germline ends. CDR3 region: CAWVLREAFF. The CDR3, as DNA: TGTGCCTGGGTTCTCCGTGAAGCTTTCTTT.

In this sample, this clonotype turned up many times. The chain carries TRBV6-1 and TRBJ2-2; 9 bases map to TRBD1. Germline V gives CDR1 MNHNS, CDR2 SASEGT. With 5 bases clipped from V and 2 bases from J, the junction kept 6 bases outside the gene matches. CDR3 length equals 16 residues. The CDR3 region has the DNA TGTGCCAGCAGTAGGCGGACAGGGGTTAACACCGGGGAGCTGTTTTTT. Amino acid sequence: CASSRRTGVNTGELFF.

The chain links TRBV18 to TRBJ1-2, with D maybe TRBD1 (5 bases). Per germline, CDR1 KGHSH and CDR2 LQKENI. V lost 7 bases and J lost 0, with 21 bases in between. The CDR3 length is 17 residues. CDR3 in DNA: TGTGCCAGCTACCTAACGAGGGAGACAGCGACTAACTATGGCTACACCTTC. Residues: CASYLTRETATNYGYTF.

This clonotype turned up a few times. The chain has TRBV19 and TRBJ2-2; 7 positions match TRBD1. V lost 3 bases to trimming and J lost 4 bases; unmatched junction nucleotides: 8. This CDR3 is built from 16 residues. CDR1 and CDR2 from the germline V gene are LNHDA and SQIVND (reference sequence). CDR3 coding DNA: TGTGCCAGTAGTATTTTTGGACAGGACAGCACCGGGGAGCTGTTTTTT. Its protein product is CASSIFGQDSTGELFF.

The chain employs TRBV29-1 and TRBJ1-1; 7 nucleotides agree with TRBD1. Trimming removed 3 bases from V and 7 bases from J; junction bases left unmatched: 8. The CDR3 totals 13 residues. Per germline, CDR1 SQVTM and CDR2 ANQGSEA. Here the CDR3 DNA reads TGCAGCGTTGATTCGGGGGACAGCGGTGAAGCTTTCTTT. It encodes CSVDSGDSGEAFF.

This clonotype has more than one count but fewer than ten. This chain uses TRBV29-1 with TRBJ1-1; no clear D gene. This CDR3 has 12 amino acids. V shed 3 bases and J shed 6 bases, with 11 bases lying between them. The germline gives CDR1 SQVTM, CDR2 ANQGSEA. Here the CDR3 DNA reads TGCAGCGTTGACCAGGTTAAGGCTGAAGCTTTCTTT. As protein: CSVDQVKAEAFF.

The rearrangement joins TRBV12-3 or TRBV12-4 to TRBJ2-1; TRBD2 agrees at 9 bases. V lost 0 bases to trimming and J lost 6 bases; unmatched junction nucleotides: 12. This CDR3 spans 18 amino acids. CDR3: CASSLARLAAGVPNEQFF. In DNA, the CDR3 is TGTGCCAGCAGTTTAGCGAGACTAGCGGCCGGGGTCCCCAATGAGCAGTTCTTC.